The T cell receptor beta chain described here comes from a study of regulatory T cells in long-lasting Graves disease. About the research overall: Newly diagnosed Graves' patients took antithyroid drugs under 3 months.

Indicated time point: newly diagnosed GD, antithyroid drugs for less than 3 months. After RNA was extracted from PBMCs, the TCR library was made from it. As regards this clonotype: Its cognate antigen is unknown.

Combining iRepertoire HTBI primers with Arm-PCR of CDR3 regions, the authors built TCR beta libraries. TCRdb reprocessed the multiplex PCR reads via MiXCR and lists one record per CDR3 protein. The repertoire holds approximately 300,000 distinct CDR3 sequences, with 15% to 20% as singletons. Trimming cost V 3 bases and J 2 bases, with 8 bases left between them. The CDR3 has 14 residues. CDR1 is SNHLY and CDR2 is FYNNEI in the germline V gene. Study-level results: Authors noted too few samples as a limitation.

Sequencing was performed on peripheral blood mononuclear cells (PBMCs), taken at new diagnosis, from a patient treated with antithyroid drugs. The chain recombines TRBV2 with TRBJ1-5; D is ambiguous. This receptor was identified in a female donor with Graves disease. For the CDR3, the DNA is TGTGCCAGCAGTGACCCCGGGGGCAATCAGCCCCAGCATTTT. Translation: CASSDPGGNQPQHF.